Listed below are T cell receptor beta chains from one sample, sequenced in a study of identical twins. MiXCR, applied by TCRdb to the 5' RACE reads, yields one record per CDR3 protein. Here the sample spans 200,000 to 250,000 distinct CDR3 sequences, 9.5% to 15% being singletons. A further study also used this sample, focusing on yellow fever vaccine responses in identical twins.

Sequencing was carried out using memory (CD45RO+) T cells sorted from blood. The origin of the receptors is a woman aged 18-30 years in good health. CDR3s include the opening cysteine and the closing phenylalanine or tryptophan. A D gene is named only where the DNA matches it firmly. Size values are once, few and many counts, or a class for expanded clones, and some rows have none.

j_call v_call d_call clone_size cdr3_aa cdr3_nt
TRBJ2-5 TRBV5-8 . . CASSLAGVQETQYF TGTGCCAGCAGCTTGGCGGGGGTTCAAGAGACCCAGTACTTC
TRBJ2-1 TRBV5-1 TRBD2 few CASRGAGGTTRYNEQFF TGCGCCAGCAGAGGAGCGGGAGGCACAACACGATACAATGAGCAGTTCTTC
TRBJ2-2 TRBV6-5 . few CASSYRPGDTGELFF TGTGCCAGCAGTTACAGGCCAGGAGACACCGGGGAGCTGTTTTTT
TRBJ2-3 TRBV28 . . CASSSPGITDTQYF TGTGCCAGCAGTTCCCCAGGAATCACAGATACGCAGTATTTT
TRBJ2-7 TRBV30 TRBD1 few CAWSPRDGTGPYEQYF TGTGCCTGGAGTCCACGGGACGGGACAGGGCCCTACGAGCAGTACTTC
TRBJ2-3 TRBV5-1 TRBD1 . CASSLRSPGQVTTDTQYF TGCGCCAGCAGCTTGAGATCTCCGGGACAGGTAACGACAGATACGCAGTATTTT
TRBJ2-3 TRBV20-1 TRBD2 . CSALRLAGGRTDTQYF TGCAGTGCTCTACGACTAGCGGGAGGCCGCACAGATACGCAGTATTTT
TRBJ2-7 TRBV29-1 TRBD1 . CSASGTGLGEQYF TGCAGCGCTTCCGGGACAGGCCTCGGCGAGCAGTACTTC
TRBJ2-2 TRBV7-7 TRBD1 . CASRRGQGAGELFF TGTGCTAGCAGACGGGGACAGGGGGCCGGGGAGCTGTTTTTT
TRBJ2-7 TRBV6-1 TRBD2 few CASSPTSAEPYEQYF TGTGCCAGCAGCCCCACTAGCGCCGAGCCCTACGAGCAGTACTTC
TRBJ2-2 TRBV3-1 TRBD1 . CASSPRDRYTGELFF TGTGCCAGCAGCCCGCGGGACAGGTACACCGGGGAGCTGTTTTTT